A single sample is the source of the 28 T cell receptor beta chains below, sequenced in a study of tissue T cells after allogeneic stem cell transplantation. Method: immunoSEQ multiplex PCR; TCRdb's copy keeps in-frame clones and lacks some. The sample shows under 25,000 clones, around 77% of them seen only once. Material for sequencing was spleen. These receptors were collected from a female BALB/c mouse in good health. The mouse strain carries the MHC haplotype H2-d.

In its sample, this clone was seen once. Genes and germline are mouse. The CDR3 is cut off 1 residue early in the read; its end comes from the germline J gene. The chain carries TRBV1 and TRBJ1-4, with D possibly TRBD1 on 5 matching bases. CDR3 length: 15 amino acids. Trimming removed 0 bases at V and 7 bases at J, with 12 bases between. Germline V CDR1 and CDR2: NSQYPW, LRSPGD (reference sequence). The CDR3: CTCSADTGVGERLFF. CDR3 DNA (partial): TGCACCTGCAGTGCAGATACGGGGGTGGGCGAAAGATTATTT.

A remark on this clone: Gene names are the mouse ones. The observed sequence ends 1 residue before the CDR3 terminus, with the missing tail filled in from the germline J gene. This chain connects TRBV31 to TRBJ1-4; TRBD1 matches 7 bases. The germline V gene encodes CDR1 GKSSPN and CDR2 SITVG. The CDR3 spans 16 residues. The trim removed 3 bases at V and 0 bases at J, leaving 7 bases unmatched. This CDR3 reads CAWRPTGEISNERLFF. CDR3 DNA, as far as it was read: TGTGCCTGGAGACCCACAGGGGAAATTTCCAACGAAAGATTATTT.

As for this clone: Genes and germline come from the mouse. The read stops 1 residue short of the end of the CDR3; the missing end is completed from the germline J gene. This sequence joins TRBV1 and TRBJ2-5, with a possible D match to TRBD2 (6 bases). CDR1 and CDR2 from the germline V gene are NSQYPW and LRSPGD (reference sequence). V lost 0 bases, J lost 1 base, and 8 bases lay in between. The CDR3 extends over 15 amino acids. Incomplete CDR3 DNA: TGCACCTGCAGTGCAGATCCTGGGGACCAAGACACCCAGTAC. Encoded protein: CTCSADPGDQDTQY. From start to end, the CDR3 is CTCSADPGDQDTQYF.

Turning to this clone: Gene names and germline refer to mouse. The CDR3 end is not reached by the read, which stops 1 residue before it; the germline J gene fills it in. This chain connects TRBV1 to TRBJ1-1; a weak D match, TRBD1 (6 bases). The germline V gene encodes CDR1 NSQYPW and CDR2 LRSPGD (reference sequence). Trimming left V 1 base short and J 4 bases short, with 7 bases between. The CDR3 is 13 residues long. CDR3 amino acids: CTCSAGGATEVFF. CDR3 bases read: TGCACCTGCAGTGCAGGGGGGGCCACAGAAGTCTTC.

This clone has only a few counts. Gene labels here are mouse ones. The CDR3 is cut off 1 residue early in the read; its end comes from the germline J gene. This rearrangement joins TRBV13-2 to TRBJ1-3; D may be TRBD1 (5 bases). The V end was cut by 5 bases, the J end by 0 bases, with 12 bases between. CDR3 size: 15 residues. Per the germline V gene, CDR1 is NNHNN and CDR2 is SYGAGS (reference sequence). CDR3 bases read: TGTGCCAGCGGGGGACGAGTCCTTTCTGGAAATACGCTCTAT. Protein: CASGGRVLSGNTLY. The complete CDR3 sequence is CASGGRVLSGNTLYF.

Of note for this clone: Here the gene names and germline are mouse. The CDR3 goes on 1 residue after the read ends, and that part is filled in from the germline J gene. The V gene is TRBV19, the J gene TRBJ1-4; a possible D gene is TRBD1 (5 bases). CDR3 length: 13 residues. Germline CDR1 reads FNHDT; CDR2 reads SITEND (reference sequence). Trimming shortened V by 4 bases and J by 4 bases, and 8 bases separated the two germline ends. This CDR3 reads CASSWGSNERLFF. CDR3 bases read: TGTGCCAGCAGTTGGGGCAGCAACGAAAGATTATTT. Drawing the rest from reference TRBV19 and TRBJ1-4, the complete variable domain is GGIITQTPKFLIGQEGQKLTLKCQQNFNHDTMYWYRQDSGKGLRLIYYSITENDLQKGDLSEGYDASREKKSSFSLTVTSAQKNEMAVFLCASSWGSNERLFFGHGTKLSVL.

This clone has just a few counts. Genes and germline are mouse. The CDR3 goes on 1 residue after the read ends, and that part is filled in from the germline J gene. The J gene is TRBJ1-2, the V gene TRBV20; D call uncertain. The V gene lost 0 bases and the J gene lost 0 bases, with 2 bases spanning the gap. There are 12 residues in the CDR3. Germline CDR1 and CDR2: GFQATS and STVNSAI. Partial CDR3 DNA: TGTGGTGCTAGGGACACAAACTCCGACTACACC. As protein: CGARDTNSDYT. The full-length CDR3 reads as CGARDTNSDYTF. The variable domain in full, completed from reference TRBV20 and TRBJ1-2, reads GALVYQYPRRTICKSGTSMRMECQAVGFQATSVAWYRQSPQKTFELIALSTVNSAIKYEQNFTQEKFPISHPNLSFSSMTVLNAYLEDRGLYLCGARDTNSDYTFGSGTRLLVI.

Turning to this clone: The listed genes are named as in mouse. The CDR3 here is CASSGDSNERLFF. The sequenced CDR3 bases are TGTGCCAGCAGTGGGGACAGCAACGAAAGATTATTT. V gene TRBV13-1 combines with J gene TRBJ1-4; 7 positions match TRBD1. The CDR3 end is not reached by the read, which stops 1 residue before it; the germline J gene fills it in. V was pared by 3 bases and J by 4 bases, with 0 bases of the junction left unmatched. CDR3 length: 13 amino acids. The germline V gene encodes CDR1 NSHNY and CDR2 SYGAGN.

With respect to this clone: Gene names are the mouse ones. Read coverage stops 1 residue before the CDR3 terminus; the germline J gene supplies the remainder. The rearrangement joins TRBV31 to TRBJ2-4, with D hard to call. The V and J ends lost 0 bases and 0 bases respectively, with 4 bases between them. Per the germline V gene, CDR1 is GKSSPN and CDR2 is SITVG. This CDR3 region has 13 residues. The DNA read from the CDR3 is TGTGCCTGGAGTCTCCCAAGTCAAAACACCTTGTAC. Its protein product is CAWSLPSQNTLY. The CDR3 reads in full as CAWSLPSQNTLYF.

This clone occurred a few times. The gene names given are mouse names. The read halts 1 residue ahead of the CDR3 end, with the missing end drawn from the germline J gene. This chain connects TRBV5 to TRBJ2-7, with 9 positions matching TRBD2. This CDR3 is 14 amino acids long. Germline CDR1 LGHNA, CDR2 YNLKQL (reference sequence). The ends lost 0 bases at V and 7 bases at J; junction bases unmatched: 4. CDR3 DNA, as far as it was read: TGTGCCAGCAGCCAAGATGGGGGGGCGGGAGAACAGTAC. Its protein product is CASSQDGGAGEQY. The entire CDR3 protein is CASSQDGGAGEQYF.

Concerning this clone itself: Any gene name here is a mouse gene name. The covered CDR3 bases are TGTGCCAGCGGTGATGCACTCTATGCTGAGCAGTTC. Amino acid sequence: CASGDALYAEQF. The complete CDR3 reads CASGDALYAEQFF. The chain links TRBV13-2 to TRBJ2-1, with unresolved D. The read stops 1 residue short of the end of the CDR3; the missing end is completed from the germline J gene. This CDR3 contains 13 residues. V lost 0 bases and J 3 bases, leaving 4 bases between the germline ends. The V gene's germline CDR1 is NNHNN and CDR2 SYGAGS (reference sequence).

With respect to this clone: Mouse germline and gene names are used. The read terminates 1 residue before the CDR3 end, so the remaining end is supplied by the germline J gene. This chain joins TRBV14 and TRBJ2-5, with D tentatively TRBD2 (5 bases). Germline CDR1 is SGHDT and CDR2 is FRDEAV. V lost 5 bases to trimming and J lost 0 bases, with 10 bases between them. The CDR3 contains 14 residues. The DNA read from the CDR3 is TGTGCCAGCAGCAACTGGATTAACCAAGACACCCAGTAC. Residues: CASSNWINQDTQY. In full, the CDR3 is CASSNWINQDTQYF.

Details on this clone: Each gene name is a mouse one. The DNA ends 1 residue before the CDR3 does, and the rest of the CDR3 is filled in from the germline J gene. The rearrangement joins TRBV2 to TRBJ1-1, with 10 positions matching TRBD1. J gave up 4 bases and V 0 bases, and 5 bases lay outside the gene matches. Germline-derived CDR1 and CDR2 are LGHNA and YSYQKL. This CDR3 spans 16 amino acids. CDR3 loop: CASSQDGTGVGTEVFF. CDR3 DNA, as far as it was read: TGTGCCAGCAGCCAAGATGGGACAGGGGTCGGCACAGAAGTCTTC.

To note about this clone: Gene names and germline refer to mouse. The sequence runs out 1 residue before the end of the CDR3; the remainder is reconstructed from the germline J gene. The chain employs TRBV1 and TRBJ2-1; 9 nucleotides align to TRBD2. V lost 4 bases, J lost 5 bases, and 3 bases stayed unmatched. Germline V gene sequence: CDR1 NSQYPW, CDR2 LRSPGD (reference sequence). The CDR3 has 14 amino acids. CDR3 sequence: CTCSVSGGDAEQFF. The CDR3 bases that were read are TGCACCTGCAGTGTTTCTGGGGGGGATGCTGAGCAGTTC.

There are a few counts of this clone. Gene and germline names: mouse. The sequenced fragment ends 1 residue before the CDR3 boundary, so the rest is inferred from the germline J gene. The rearrangement links TRBV3 to TRBJ2-7; D ambiguous. The CDR3 totals 10 residues. CDR1 is SNHLY and CDR2 is FYNGKV in the germline V gene (reference sequence). Trimming shortened V by 1 base and J by 5 bases, and 0 bases separated the two germline ends. CDR3 DNA (partial): TGTGCCAGCAGCTTAGATGAACAGTAC. It encodes CASSLDEQY. The whole CDR3 region reads CASSLDEQYF.

A word on this clone: Any gene name here is a mouse gene name. The read ends 1 residue early relative to the CDR3; the germline J gene fills the gap. The V gene is TRBV1, the J gene TRBJ2-3; 7 bases are a match to TRBD2. Germline V lookup: CDR1 NSQYPW, CDR2 LRSPGD (reference sequence). Germline trimming cut 3 bases from V and 2 bases from J; bases unmatched to any gene: 2. This CDR3 has 14 residues. Here the CDR3 reads CTCSAGGFAETLYF. The covered CDR3 bases are TGCACCTGCAGTGCTGGGGGGTTTGCAGAAACGCTGTAT.

Notes on this clone: Gene names denote mouse genes. The observed sequence ends 1 residue before the CDR3 terminus, with the missing tail filled in from the germline J gene. This chain joins TRBV13-3 and TRBJ1-6; TRBD1 is a possible D gene (6 bases). TRBJ1-6 is marked as an open reading frame, function uncertain. The germline V gene has CDR1 NNHDY and CDR2 SYVADS. CDR3 length: 16 amino acids. V dropped 2 bases and J dropped 3 bases, with 12 bases sitting between them. The CDR3 here is CASSDGGSLYNSPLYF. The DNA read from the CDR3 is TGTGCCAGCAGTGACGGGGGCTCTCTCTATAATTCGCCCCTCTAC.

Remarks on this clone: The genes are named according to mouse. The read stops 1 residue short of the end of the CDR3; the missing end is completed from the germline J gene. The rearrangement uses TRBV13-1 and TRBJ2-2; D unresolved. This CDR3 comprises 13 residues. Germline V gives CDR1 NSHNY, CDR2 SYGAGN. V was trimmed by 0 bases and J by 5 bases, leaving 5 bases between them. The sequenced part of the CDR3 DNA is TGTGCCAGCAGTGATGGCAGGACCGGGCAGCTCTAC. Amino acid sequence: CASSDGRTGQLY. The entire CDR3 protein is CASSDGRTGQLYF.

In the case of this clone: Mouse names are used for the genes. The read ends 1 residue shy of where the CDR3 ends; the end is completed using the germline J gene. This chain joins TRBV5 and TRBJ2-3; 10 bases agree with TRBD2. The CDR3 runs 17 residues. Germline trimming cut 3 bases from V and 1 base from J; bases unmatched to any gene: 7. The germline gives CDR1 LGHNA, CDR2 YNLKQL (reference sequence). CDR3 in amino acids: CASSQRAGGAGAETLYF. The DNA read from the CDR3 is TGTGCCAGCAGCCAGAGGGCTGGGGGGGCGGGTGCAGAAACGCTGTAT.

Comment on this clone: The gene names here belong to mouse. The CDR3 end is not reached by the read, which stops 1 residue before it; the germline J gene fills it in. The J gene is TRBJ2-2, the V gene TRBV13-2; weak D call: TRBD1 (5 bases). CDR1 and CDR2 (germline): NNHNN, SYGAGS (reference sequence). This CDR3 has 16 amino acids. Trimming took off 1 base at V and 0 bases at J, with 10 bases between the two ends. The sequenced part of the CDR3 DNA is TGTGCCAGCGGTGATCGAACAGGACCAAACACCGGGCAGCTCTAC. This codes for CASGDRTGPNTGQLY. Given in full, the CDR3 is CASGDRTGPNTGQLYF.

A word on this clone: Mouse germline and gene names are used. CDR3: CASSDARRGGNTLYF. Incomplete CDR3 DNA: TGTGCCAGCAGTGATGCACGCAGGGGTGGAAATACGCTCTAT. The chain combines TRBV13-1 with TRBJ1-3, with D tentatively TRBD1 (6 bases). Sequencing ends 1 residue short of the CDR3 end; the germline J gene provides the rest. The CDR3 sequence is 15 residues long. With 0 bases removed from V and 3 bases from J, the gap between germline ends came to 10 bases. Germline values: CDR1 NSHNY, CDR2 SYGAGN.

Details on this clone: The genes and germline here are from mouse. The read terminates 1 residue before the CDR3 end, so the remaining end is supplied by the germline J gene. The chain joins TRBV13-2 to TRBJ2-7; D is tentatively TRBD1 or TRBD2 (5 bases each). CDR3 size: 12 residues. Germline V lookup: CDR1 NNHNN, CDR2 SYGAGS (reference sequence). Trimming took off 0 bases at V and 7 bases at J, with 8 bases between the two ends. CDR3 DNA, as far as it was read: TGTGCCAGCGGTGATGAAGGGGCCGAACAGTAC. Amino acids: CASGDEGAEQY. The whole CDR3 reads CASGDEGAEQYF.

Comment on this clone: Gene and germline names: mouse. Read data end 1 residue before the CDR3 end; the end is taken from the germline J gene. The chain couples TRBV13-1 to TRBJ2-5; D gene unclear. There are 13 residues in the CDR3. Trimming removed 1 base at V and 4 bases at J, with 7 bases between. Per germline, CDR1 NSHNY and CDR2 SYGAGN. Incomplete CDR3 DNA: TGTGCCAGCAGTGATAACAGAAAAGACACCCAGTAC. Amino acid sequence: CASSDNRKDTQY. The entire CDR3 is CASSDNRKDTQYF.

This clone was detected once. Gene labels here are mouse ones. The sequence runs out 1 residue before the end of the CDR3; the remainder is reconstructed from the germline J gene. The gene calls are TRBV2 and TRBJ2-5, with D possibly being TRBD2 (6 bases). Between the trimmed V and J ends, which lost 2 bases and 1 base, there was a span of 7 bases. Germline CDR1 reads LGHNA; CDR2 reads YSYQKL. The CDR3 totals 14 residues. The part of the CDR3 DNA that was read is TGTGCCAGCAGCCAAACTGGGTACCAAGACACCCAGTAC. This encodes CASSQTGYQDTQY. The full CDR3 sequence reads CASSQTGYQDTQYF.

About this clone: Gene names are mouse gene names. Read sequence stops 1 residue before the CDR3 end, and the germline J gene provides the missing end. The chain combines TRBV3 with TRBJ2-7, with TRBD1 matching 10 bases. J gave up 5 bases and V 5 bases, and 6 bases lay outside the gene matches. CDR3 length: 14 amino acids. Germline assignment: CDR1 SNHLY and CDR2 FYNGKV (reference sequence). The CDR3 reads CASSTSTGGDEQYF. The CDR3 DNA, read in part, is TGTGCCAGCAGCACTTCGACAGGGGGCGATGAACAGTAC. The variable domain in full, with the rest retrieved from reference TRBV3 and TRBJ2-7, is GPKVLQIPSHQIIDMGQMVTLNCDPVSNHLYFYWYKQILGQQMEFLVNFYNGKVMEKSKLFKDQFSVERPDGSYFTLKIQPTALEDSAVYFCASSTSTGGDEQYFGPGTRLTVL.

Remarks on this clone: The germline and genes are mouse ones. The CDR3 end lies 1 residue beyond the end of the read and is filled in from the germline J gene. This chain joins TRBV5 and TRBJ2-1; TRBD1 matches 8 bases. This CDR3 is 15 amino acids long. V gave up 2 bases and J gave up 4 bases; unmatched junction bases: 4. Germline V gene data show CDR1 as LGHNA and CDR2 as YNLKQL (reference sequence). The CDR3 here is CASSQQGARYAEQFF. CDR3 DNA, as far as it was read: TGTGCCAGCAGCCAACAGGGGGCGCGGTATGCTGAGCAGTTC.

This clone showed up just a few times. Gene names follow the mouse nomenclature. The CDR3 extends 1 residue past the end of the read, so its final part is completed from the germline J gene. J is TRBJ2-7 and V is TRBV2, with D possibly matching TRBD1 (7 bases). The CDR3 length is 14 residues. Germline CDR1 LGHNA, CDR2 YSYQKL. V was trimmed by 0 bases and J by 5 bases, leaving 11 bases between them. CDR3 sequence reads: CASSQEEGANEQYF. Partial CDR3 DNA: TGTGCCAGCAGCCAAGAAGAGGGGGCGAATGAACAGTAC.

As for this clone: Gene names and germline match the mouse. The read halts 1 residue ahead of the CDR3 end, with the missing end drawn from the germline J gene. The rearrangement joins TRBV21 to TRBJ1-6; 12 nucleotides match TRBD1. TRBV21 counts as an open reading frame of uncertain function. TRBJ1-6 qualifies as an ORF whose function is uncertain. V shed 2 bases and J 5 bases; nucleotides not matched to a gene: 1. The length of the CDR3 is 16 residues. CDR3 amino acids: CASSQGTGGDNSPLYF. The CDR3 DNA, read in part, is TGTGCTAGCAGTCAAGGGACAGGGGGCGATAATTCGCCCCTCTAC.